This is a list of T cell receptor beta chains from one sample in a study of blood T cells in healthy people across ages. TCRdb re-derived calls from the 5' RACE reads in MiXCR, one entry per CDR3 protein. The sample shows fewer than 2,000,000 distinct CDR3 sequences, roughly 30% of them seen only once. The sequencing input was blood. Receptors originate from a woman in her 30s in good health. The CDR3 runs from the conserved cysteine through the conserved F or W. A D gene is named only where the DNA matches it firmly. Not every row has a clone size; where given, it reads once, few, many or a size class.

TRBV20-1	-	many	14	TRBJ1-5	TGCAGTGCTAGAGAGTCGGGTATCGGTCAGCCCCAGCATTTT	CSARESGIGQPQHF
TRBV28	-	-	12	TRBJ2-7	TGTGCCAGCGCCCCTGGGCGGTACGAGCAGTACTTC	CASAPGRYEQYF
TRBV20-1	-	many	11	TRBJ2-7	TGCAGTGCCTTGTTAAACAACGAGCAGTACTTC	CSALLNNEQYF
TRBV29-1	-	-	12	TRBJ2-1	TGCAGCGTTGAAGATGGTATATGGGAGCAGTTCTTC	CSVEDGIWEQFF
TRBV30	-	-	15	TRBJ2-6	TGTGCCTGGAGGGTGGGGGGCTCTGGGGCCAACGTCCTGACTTTC	CAWRVGGSGANVLTF
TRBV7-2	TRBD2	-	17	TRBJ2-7	TGTGCCAGCAGCTTAGACTCTAGCGGGATCACCTCCTACGAGCAGTACTTC	CASSLDSSGITSYEQYF
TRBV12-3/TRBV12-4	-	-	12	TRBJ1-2	TGTGCCAGCAGGCAGGGATACCAAGGCTACACCTTC	CASRQGYQGYTF
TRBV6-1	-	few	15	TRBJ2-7	TGTGCCAGCACCTACCTTTCGGGCAGAGGGAGCGAGCAGTACTTC	CASTYLSGRGSEQYF
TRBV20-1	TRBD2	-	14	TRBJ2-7	TGCAGTGCCCCTGGACTAGCGGGAGGCTACGAGCAGTACTTC	CSAPGLAGGYEQYF
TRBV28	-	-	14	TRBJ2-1	TGTGCCAGCAGAGAGAACTGGGAGGGGGATGAGCAGTTCTTC	CASRENWEGDEQFF
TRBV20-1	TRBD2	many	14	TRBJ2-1	TGCAGTGCTAGATGGACTAGCGGCTACAATGAGCAGTTCTTC	CSARWTSGYNEQFF
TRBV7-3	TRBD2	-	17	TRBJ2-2	TGTGCCAGCAGCTTAACCCCTACTAGCGGCGCAACCGGGGAGCTGTTTTTT	CASSLTPTSGATGELFF
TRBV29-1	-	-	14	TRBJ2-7	TGCAGCGTTGTCTCGGCACGGGGAACCTACGAGCAGTACTTC	CSVVSARGTYEQYF
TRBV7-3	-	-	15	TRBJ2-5	TGTGCCAGCAACCCGTCGACTAGAATTAAAGAGACCCAGTACTTC	CASNPSTRIKETQYF
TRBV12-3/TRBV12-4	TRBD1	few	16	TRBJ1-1	TGTGCCAGCAGTTTTGGGACAGGGGGCATGCACACTGAAGCTTTCTTT	CASSFGTGGMHTEAFF
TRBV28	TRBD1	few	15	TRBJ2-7	TGTGCCAGCAGTCCCTCCGGGACAGGGGGGGGTGAGCAGTACTTC	CASSPSGTGGGEQYF
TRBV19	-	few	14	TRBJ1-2	TGTGCCAGTAGTATAGCTGGCAGGGAGGCTGGCTACACCTTC	CASSIAGREAGYTF
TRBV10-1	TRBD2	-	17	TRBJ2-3	TGCGCCAGCAGTGAGTCAGAGCGGGAGGCAGTAACAGATACGCAGTATTTT	CASSESEREAVTDTQYF
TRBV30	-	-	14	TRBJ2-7	TGTGCCTGGAGCCCGACAACCCGTCCCCTCGAGCAGTACTTC	CAWSPTTRPLEQYF
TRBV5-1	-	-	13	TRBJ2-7	TGCGCTTCGATGTCAGCTACCACTCACGAGCAGTACTTC	CASMSATTHEQYF
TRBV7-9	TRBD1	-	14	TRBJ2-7	TGTGCCAGCAGCTATCACAGGGGAGTGGGCGAGCAGTACTTC	CASSYHRGVGEQYF
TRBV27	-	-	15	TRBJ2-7	TGTGCCAGCGCCCCGCAACAGGGGGGGTTCTACGAGCAGTACTTC	CASAPQQGGFYEQYF
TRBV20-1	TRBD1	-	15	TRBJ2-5	TGCAGTGCCAGCAAGAGGACAGGCCGCCAAGAGACCCAGTACTTC	CSASKRTGRQETQYF
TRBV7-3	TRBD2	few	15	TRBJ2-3	TGTGCCAGCAGCCCCGGACTAGGGGAGGTAGATACGCAGTATTTT	CASSPGLGEVDTQYF
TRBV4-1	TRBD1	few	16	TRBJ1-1	TGCGCCAGCAGCCACTCCTCGGACAGGTTGAACACTGAAGCTTTCTTT	CASSHSSDRLNTEAFF
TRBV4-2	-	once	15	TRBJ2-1	TGTGCCAGCAGCCAAAAGGGACTTCCCAACGATGAGCAGTTCTTC	CASSQKGLPNDEQFF
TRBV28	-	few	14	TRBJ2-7	TGTGCCAGCAGTTTAGGCAGGGCTGGTAACGAGCAGTACTTC	CASSLGRAGNEQYF
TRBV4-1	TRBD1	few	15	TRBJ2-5	TGCGCCAACAGCCAGGGGGAAATCAAACAAGAGACCCAGTACTTC	CANSQGEIKQETQYF
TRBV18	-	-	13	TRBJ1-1	TGTGCCAGCTCCCCGAGACTGACTGGCGAGGCTTTCTTT	CASSPRLTGEAFF
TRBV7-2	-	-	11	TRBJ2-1	TGTGCCAGCAGCCAACTGGGACAGCAGTTCTTC	CASSQLGQQFF
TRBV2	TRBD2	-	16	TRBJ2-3	TGTGCCAGCAGTGAAGGTTGGACGGGAGGTGAGGATACGCAGTATTTT	CASSEGWTGGEDTQYF
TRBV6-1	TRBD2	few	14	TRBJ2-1	TGTGCCGCCCGGGGTAGCGGGGCAGGGAATGAGCAGTTCTTC	CAARGSGAGNEQFF
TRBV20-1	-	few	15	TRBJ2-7	TGCAGTGCCGCCGCCAGGCCCCAAGCCTCCTACGAGCAGTACTTC	CSAAARPQASYEQYF
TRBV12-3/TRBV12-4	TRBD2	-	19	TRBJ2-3	TGTGCCAGCAGTTCCCCTCGGTGGGGGACTAGCGGGAGCACAGATGCGGAGTATTTT	CASSSPRWGTSGSTDAEYF
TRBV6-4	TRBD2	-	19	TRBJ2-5	TGTGCCAGCAGTGCCCTACTAGCGGGGCCGACCTACCACCAAGAGACCCAGTACTTC	CASSALLAGPTYHQETQYF
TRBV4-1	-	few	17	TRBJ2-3	TGCGCCAGCAGCCAAGAGGGGGCGGGTCTTAGCACAGATACGCAGTATTTT	CASSQEGAGLSTDTQYF
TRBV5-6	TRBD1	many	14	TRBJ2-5	TGTGCCAGCAGCCATCGGGACAGGGCTGGGGCCCAGTACTTC	CASSHRDRAGAQYF
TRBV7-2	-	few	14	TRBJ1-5	TGTGCCAGCAGCTTAACAGGGTACAATCAGCCCCAGCATTTT	CASSLTGYNQPQHF
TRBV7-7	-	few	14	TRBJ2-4	TGTGCCAGCAGCTTTAGGTCAGCCAAAAACATTCAGTACTTC	CASSFRSAKNIQYF
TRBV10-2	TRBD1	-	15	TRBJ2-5	TGCGCCAGCAGTGATACAGGGGGCTTGGGGGAGACCCAGTACTTC	CASSDTGGLGETQYF
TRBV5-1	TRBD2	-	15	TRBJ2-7	TGCGCCAGCAGCTTGTTGGCTAGCGGAGCCTACGAGCAGTACTTC	CASSLLASGAYEQYF
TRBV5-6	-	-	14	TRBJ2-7	TGTGCCAGCAGCGATGTAGGGGCCCCCTACGAGCAGTACTTC	CASSDVGAPYEQYF
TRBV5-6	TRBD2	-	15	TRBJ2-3	TGTGCCAGCAGCATAGGACTAGCGGGGGCAGATACGCAGTATTTT	CASSIGLAGADTQYF
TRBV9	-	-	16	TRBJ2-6	TGTGCCAGCAGCCTAAGGGCGGGGTCTGGGGCCAACGTCCTGACTTTC	CASSLRAGSGANVLTF
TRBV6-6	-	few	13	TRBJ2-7	TGTGCCAGCAGTGTCGGAAACGTCTACGAGCAGTACTTC	CASSVGNVYEQYF
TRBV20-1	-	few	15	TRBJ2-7	TGCAGTGCTCCTAAATCGGGGCAGGGTGGCTACGAGCAGTACTTC	CSAPKSGQGGYEQYF
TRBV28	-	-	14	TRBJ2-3	TGTACCAGCAGGCTTAAATCTAGCACAGATACGCAGTATTTT	CTSRLKSSTDTQYF
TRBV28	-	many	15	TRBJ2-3	TGTGCCAGCAGCTCGGCGGAGGCGAGCGCAGATACGCAGTATTTT	CASSSAEASADTQYF
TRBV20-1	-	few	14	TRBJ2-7	TGCAGTGCCCTCAGGGGCCTAGAATTCTACGAGCAGTACTTC	CSALRGLEFYEQYF
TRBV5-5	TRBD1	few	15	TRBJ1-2	TGTGCCAGCAGCGAGGGACAGGGGGCGATTTATGGCTACACCTTC	CASSEGQGAIYGYTF
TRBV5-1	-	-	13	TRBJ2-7	TGCGCCAGCACCCACAGGGATAGGAACGAGCAGTACTTC	CASTHRDRNEQYF
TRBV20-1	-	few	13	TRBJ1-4	TGCAGTGCAGCGGGACACTCTAATGAAAAACTGTTTTTT	CSAAGHSNEKLFF
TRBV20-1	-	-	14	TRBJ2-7	TGCAGTCTCCTCGGAGGGCTTAGCTCCTACGAGCAGTACTTC	CSLLGGLSSYEQYF